A selection of T cell receptor beta chains follows, all from one sample in a study of radiotherapy plus CTLA-4 blockade in lung cancer. Profiling relied on immunoSEQ multiplex PCR, and the TCRdb table lists in-frame clones only, not all of them. Of approximately 76,000 clones listed, more than 60% are singletons. The sample consisted of peripheral blood, taken from a patient treated with radiotherapy plus ipilimumab. The receptors were gathered from a human donor with non-small cell lung cancer who had a partial response to radiotherapy plus ipilimumab. Some clones in this sample may be carry-over from other donors' samples. Each CDR3 is given without its conserved first and last residue.

>TRBJ1-3|TRBV11-1
ASSKHRGSLGNTIY
>TRBJ2-1|TRBV7-9
ASSLQGFSGFNEQF
>TRBJ1-6|TRBV6-5
ASMDRGSYNSPLH
>TRBJ2-2|TRBV19
ASSGQVYTGELF
>TRBJ1-4|TRBV4-3
ASSLRQGGSEKLF
>TRBJ1-3|TRBV5-1
ASSSAGGGSGNTIY
>TRBJ2-7|TRBV27
ASSFWDRSYEQY
>TRBJ2-1|TRBV5-1
ASSSQLRSSNNEQF
>TRBJ2-1|TRBV28
ASSSPAGNEQF
>TRBJ2-6|TRBV4-1
ASSRDIPGALGANVLT
>TRBJ1-1|TRBV27
ASSSTGSVSEAF
>TRBJ2-4|TRBV19
ASGATSAGGNSAKNIQY
>TRBJ1-3|TRBV11-3
ASSLYFGASGNTIY
>TRBJ2-5|TRBV10-3
AISESETYQETQY
>TRBJ2-5|TRBV25-1
ASSGGTGVQETQY
>TRBJ2-1|TRBV4-1
ASSQFSGRAEGEQF
>TRBJ2-7|TRBV2
ASSGDRGTTSQY
>TRBJ1-1|TRBV11-2
ASSSLGWGDANTEAF
>TRBJ1-5|TRBV28
ASSSRQNNQPQH
>TRBJ2-2|TRBV28
ASRQGFTGELF
>TRBJ1-2|TRBV9
ASSAVPGGITLGYT
>TRBJ2-1|TRBV28
ASRAGGPRYNEQF